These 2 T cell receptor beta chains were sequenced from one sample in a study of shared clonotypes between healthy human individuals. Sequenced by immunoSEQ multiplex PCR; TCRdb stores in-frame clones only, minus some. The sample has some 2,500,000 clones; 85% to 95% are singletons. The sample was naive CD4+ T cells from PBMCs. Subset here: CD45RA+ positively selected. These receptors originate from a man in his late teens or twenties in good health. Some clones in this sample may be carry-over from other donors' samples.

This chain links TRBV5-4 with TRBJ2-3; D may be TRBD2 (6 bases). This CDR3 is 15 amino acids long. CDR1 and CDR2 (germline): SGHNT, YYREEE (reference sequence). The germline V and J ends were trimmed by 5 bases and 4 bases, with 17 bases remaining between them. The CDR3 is CASRPGASESDTQYF. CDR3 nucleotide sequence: TGTGCCAGCAGACCCGGTGCTAGCGAGTCAGATACGCAGTATTTT.

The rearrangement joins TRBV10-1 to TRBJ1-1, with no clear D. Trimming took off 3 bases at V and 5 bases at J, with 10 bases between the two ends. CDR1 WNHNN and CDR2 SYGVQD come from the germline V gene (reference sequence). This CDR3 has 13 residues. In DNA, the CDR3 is TGCGCCAGCAGTGACCAGGCCGAAACTGAAGCTTTCTTT. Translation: CASSDQAETEAFF.